The 21 T cell receptor beta chains below all came from one sample that was sequenced in a study of regulatory T cells in long-lasting Graves disease. Time point reported: newly diagnosed GD, antithyroid drugs for less than 3 months. PBMCs provided the RNA from which the TCR library was made. Building of the TCR beta libraries involved iRepertoire HTBI primers and Arm-PCR of CDR3 regions. TCRdb re-called the multiplex PCR reads with MiXCR, one entry per CDR3 protein. The sample contains some 350,000 distinct CDR3 sequences, around 16% of which appear only once. This sample was also put to use in a study of T cells in Graves' hyperthyroidism and ophthalmopathy.

Sequencing was performed on peripheral blood mononuclear cells (PBMCs), taken at new diagnosis, from a patient treated with antithyroid drugs. The source is a woman aged 18-35 years with Graves disease.

This clonotype was counted between two and nine times. The chain has TRBV6-1 and TRBJ2-3; 14 bases agree with TRBD2. V trimming: 8 bases; J trimming: 6 bases; junction bases outside the gene matches: 4. This CDR3 is 14 amino acids long. In germline, CDR1 is MNHNS, CDR2 SASEGT. This CDR3 reads CASGLAGGRDTQYF. The CDR3, as DNA: TGTGCCAGCGGACTAGCGGGGGGCCGGGATACGCAGTATTTT.

This clonotype has a handful of counts. The rearrangement joins TRBV10-3 to TRBJ2-1, with D unclear. Germline CDR1 ENHRY, CDR2 SYGVKD. The V end was cut by 6 bases, the J end by 9 bases, with 9 bases between. This CDR3 spans 11 amino acids. The CDR3 DNA follows: TGTGCCATCAGCATAGCTGCTGAGCAGTTCTTC. Translated: CAISIAAEQFF.

This clonotype came up many times. This chain uses TRBV18 with TRBJ2-7; D possibly corresponds to TRBD1 (6 bases). This CDR3 region has 13 residues. Germline CDR1 reads KGHSH; CDR2 reads LQKENI. Trimming stripped 8 bases from V and 1 base from J, with 12 bases between. CDR3 region: CASSPGQSYEQYF. Written as DNA, the CDR3 is TGTGCCAGCAGTCCAGGACAGTCCTACGAGCAGTACTTC.

This clonotype was counted ten times or more. CDR3 bases: TGTGCCAGCAGTGAATGGGGGGGGCACTTGAATTCACCCCTCCACTTT. It is translated as CASSEWGGHLNSPLHF. The chain is built from TRBV6-2 or TRBV6-3 and TRBJ1-6; TRBD1 might be the D (6 bases). V lost 5 bases and J lost 7, with 18 bases in between. Germline CDR1 is MNHEY and CDR2 is SVGEGT. This CDR3 is built from 16 residues.

In this sample, this clonotype turned up many times. V gene TRBV20-1 combines with J gene TRBJ2-1, with 7 nucleotides matching TRBD1. V was clipped by 5 bases and J by 4 bases; unmatched bases: 8. The CDR3 covers 14 residues. Germline CDR1 reads DFQATT; CDR2 reads SNEGSKA (reference sequence). CDR3 sequence: CSAVLQGIYNEQFF. CDR3 DNA sequence: TGCAGTGCTGTCCTACAGGGGATATACAATGAGCAGTTCTTC.

This clonotype was found many times. The chain carries TRBV28 and TRBJ2-5; TRBD1 agrees at 10 bases. The ends lost 7 bases at V and 2 bases at J; junction bases unmatched: 13. Germline V lookup: CDR1 MDHEN, CDR2 SYDVKM. CDR3 length: 17 residues. CDR3 bases: TGTGCCAGCACCCAACCGGGCCCGGGACAGGGGCAAGAGACCCAGTACTTC. Protein product: CASTQPGPGQGQETQYF.

This chain joins TRBV3-1 and TRBJ2-7; maybe TRBD2 (6 bases). The CDR3 runs 16 residues. The ends were cut back, 0 bases at V and 4 bases at J, with 16 bases in the middle. Germline lookup yields CDR1 LGHDT and CDR2 YNNKEL (reference sequence). The CDR3: CASSQDPPARGYEQYF. The DNA of the CDR3 is TGTGCCAGCAGCCAAGACCCGCCGGCCCGGGGGTACGAGCAGTACTTC.

This rearrangement joins TRBV5-1 to TRBJ2-3; 11 nucleotides line up with TRBD2. V gave up 7 bases and J gave up 4 bases; unmatched junction bases: 5. Germline CDR1 reads SGHRS; CDR2 reads YFSETQ. The CDR3 totals 14 residues. CDR3 DNA: TGCGCCAGCGGCCTAGCGGGAGGACCAGATACGCAGTATTTT. This sequence encodes CASGLAGGPDTQYF.

This clonotype was seen ten or more times. The chain couples TRBV5-5 to TRBJ2-1, with a weak D call TRBD1 (6 bases). The ends were cut back, 2 bases at V and 0 bases at J, with 9 bases in the middle. CDR1 is SGHKS and CDR2 is YYEKEE in the germline V gene (reference sequence). The CDR3 sequence is 15 residues long. CDR3 loop: CASSFQGSSYNEQFF. The CDR3 DNA reads as TGTGCCAGCAGCTTCCAGGGGAGCTCCTACAATGAGCAGTTCTTC.

This clonotype has a count of ten or more. This chain joins TRBV20-1 and TRBJ2-4; 8 bases line up with TRBD2. The end of the DNA is better explained by TRBJ2-1, so the J call may be wrong. Germline V gene sequence: CDR1 DFQATT, CDR2 SNEGSKA (reference sequence). This CDR3 is built from 16 residues. CDR3 sequence (DNA): TGCAGTGCTAGAGATCTTAAGGCTAGCGGGTATGACGAGCAGTTCTTC. It codes for CSARDLKASGYDEQFF.

This clonotype was detected ten times or more. The chain joins TRBV6-2 or TRBV6-3 to TRBJ2-3; D not certain. This CDR3 contains 14 residues. Trimming took off 8 bases at V and 2 bases at J, with 14 bases between the two ends. Germline assignment: CDR1 MNHEY and CDR2 SVGEGT. The CDR3 DNA reads TGTGCCAGCTCTACCAGGACCGACACAGATACGCAGTATTTT. Translation gives CASSTRTDTDTQYF.

The chain links TRBV7-2 to TRBJ2-7; possibly TRBD1 for D (6 bases). The germline gives CDR1 SGHTA, CDR2 FQGNSA. With 6 bases removed from V and 3 bases from J, the gap between germline ends came to 12 bases. The CDR3 sequence is 13 residues long. The DNA of the CDR3 is TGTGCCAGCAGGAAACAGGGTTACTACGAGCAGTACTTC. Protein product: CASRKQGYYEQYF. The full variable domain, rest sourced from reference TRBV7-2 and TRBJ2-7, is GAGVSQSPSNKVTEKGKDVELRCDPISGHTALYWYRQSLGQGLEFLIYFQGNSAPDKSGLPSDRFSAERTGGSVSTLTIQRTQQEDSAVYLCASRKQGYYEQYFGPGTRLTVT.

This clonotype was seen ten or more times. The chain couples TRBV18 to TRBJ2-3; 8 bases agree with TRBD2. CDR3 length: 18 amino acids. Germline CDR1 is KGHSH and CDR2 is LQKENI. The V segment lost 5 bases and the J segment 0 bases; nucleotides outside the gene matches: 13. CDR3 DNA: TGTGCCAGCTCAAGTCCAGCGGGGGTACTTATCAGCACAGATACGCAGTATTTT. This translates into CASSSPAGVLISTDTQYF.

This clonotype was counted many times. The rearrangement uses TRBV28 and TRBJ1-5, with D unclear. V lost 7 bases to trimming and J lost 7 bases, with 14 bases between them. Germline assignment: CDR1 MDHEN and CDR2 SYDVKM. This CDR3 is built from 13 residues. CDR3 region: CASIEALGQPQHF. CDR3 in DNA: TGTGCCAGCATAGAAGCTCTCGGACAGCCCCAGCATTTT.

At least ten counts were recorded for this clonotype. This chain uses TRBV6-2 or TRBV6-3 with TRBJ1-5; tentative D call: TRBD1 (5 bases). CDR3 size: 15 residues. Germline V gene sequence: CDR1 MNHEY, CDR2 SVGEGT. Deletions cut 3 bases from V and 7 bases from J, with 16 bases between. CDR3 nucleotide sequence: TGTGCCAGCAGTTATGGCGAGGACACCGGACAGCCCCAGCATTTT. It is translated as CASSYGEDTGQPQHF.

This clonotype was recorded once. The rearrangement uses TRBV11-2 and TRBJ2-3; D call uncertain. V lost 1 base and J lost 4, with 15 bases in between. This CDR3 has 16 amino acids. Per germline, CDR1 SGHAT and CDR2 FQNNGV. CDR3 region: CASSLVLLTKADTQYF. The CDR3 DNA reads TGTGCCAGCAGCTTAGTCCTCTTGACAAAGGCAGATACGCAGTATTTT.

This clonotype has ten or more counts. The chain has TRBV28 and TRBJ2-7; perhaps TRBD1 as D (6 bases). Germline CDR1 reads MDHEN; CDR2 reads SYDVKM. The CDR3 loop spans 13 amino acids. V lost 5 bases, J lost 6 bases, and 14 bases lay in between. CDR3 region: CASSAGALGEQYF. The CDR3 DNA reads TGTGCCAGCAGTGCAGGGGCTCTCGGCGAGCAGTACTTC.

Many counts were recorded for this clonotype. V usage is TRBV28 and J usage is TRBJ2-7, with 7 bases aligning to TRBD1. The V and J ends lost 4 bases and 2 bases, in that order; junction bases with no gene match: 8. Per germline, CDR1 MDHEN and CDR2 SYDVKM. CDR3 size: 15 residues. CDR3 loop: CASSSTGSPTYEQYF. The DNA for the CDR3 is TGTGCCAGCAGTTCGACAGGGAGTCCAACCTACGAGCAGTACTTC.

This clonotype was recorded at least ten times. The V call is TRBV20-1, the J call TRBJ2-3; D unresolved. The CDR3 length is 10 residues. CDR1 and CDR2 (germline): DFQATT, SNEGSKA (reference sequence). DNA of the CDR3: TGCAGCCTATCTGGGGATACGCAGTATTTT. Protein sequence: CSLSGDTQYF.

Ten or more counts support this clonotype. The V call is TRBV7-9, the J call TRBJ2-1, with a tentative D call TRBD1 (6 bases). The V end was cut by 4 bases, the J end by 2 bases, with 12 bases between. Germline assignment: CDR1 SEHNR and CDR2 FQNEAQ (reference sequence). The CDR3 contains 15 residues. The CDR3 loop reads CASSSQGMPYNEQFF. In DNA, the CDR3 is TGTGCCAGCAGCTCCCAGGGGATGCCCTACAATGAGCAGTTCTTC.

The gene calls are TRBV11-3 and TRBJ2-1; TRBD2 agrees at 9 bases. Losses at the gene ends were 4 bases for V and 2 bases for J; bases not matched to a gene: 6. The V gene's germline CDR1 is SGHNT and CDR2 YENEEA. CDR3 length: 16 amino acids. The CDR3, as DNA: TGTGCCAGCAGCTCCTCGACTAGCGGACCCTACAATGAGCAGTTCTTC. It yields the protein CASSSSTSGPYNEQFF.